This section outlines one T cell receptor beta chain sequence together with its context. The antigen is unknown. The source of the PBMCs was around 10 ml of fresh peripheral blood. These data belong to a study of T cells in Graves' hyperthyroidism and ophthalmopathy. Findings and limits, study-wide: Expanded thyroid clonotypes (above 0.001) were mostly also found in blood. Ophthalmopathy, as predicted by the model, came a median around 6 months after the prediction.

RNA transcripts gave rise to amplified TCR beta CDR3 regions. During a first-round RT-PCR of the TCR CDR3, the HTBI primer set was used. Via MiXCR, TCRdb re-called the multiplex PCR reads, giving one row per CDR3 protein. Of around 450,000 distinct CDR3 sequences listed, 15% to 19% are singletons. Sample: blood. This receptor was obtained from a woman under 30 with Graves' hyperthyroidism.

CDR3 sequence: CASSSDRSPGNTIYF. CDR3 DNA: TGTGCCAGCAGCTCCGACAGGTCTCCTGGAAACACCATATATTTT. The chain uses TRBV7-6 and TRBJ1-3; possible D gene TRBD1, 6 bases. V lost 4 bases and J 2 bases, leaving 12 bases between the germline ends. Germline-derived CDR1 and CDR2 are SGHVS and FNYEAQ. The CDR3 length is 15 residues.